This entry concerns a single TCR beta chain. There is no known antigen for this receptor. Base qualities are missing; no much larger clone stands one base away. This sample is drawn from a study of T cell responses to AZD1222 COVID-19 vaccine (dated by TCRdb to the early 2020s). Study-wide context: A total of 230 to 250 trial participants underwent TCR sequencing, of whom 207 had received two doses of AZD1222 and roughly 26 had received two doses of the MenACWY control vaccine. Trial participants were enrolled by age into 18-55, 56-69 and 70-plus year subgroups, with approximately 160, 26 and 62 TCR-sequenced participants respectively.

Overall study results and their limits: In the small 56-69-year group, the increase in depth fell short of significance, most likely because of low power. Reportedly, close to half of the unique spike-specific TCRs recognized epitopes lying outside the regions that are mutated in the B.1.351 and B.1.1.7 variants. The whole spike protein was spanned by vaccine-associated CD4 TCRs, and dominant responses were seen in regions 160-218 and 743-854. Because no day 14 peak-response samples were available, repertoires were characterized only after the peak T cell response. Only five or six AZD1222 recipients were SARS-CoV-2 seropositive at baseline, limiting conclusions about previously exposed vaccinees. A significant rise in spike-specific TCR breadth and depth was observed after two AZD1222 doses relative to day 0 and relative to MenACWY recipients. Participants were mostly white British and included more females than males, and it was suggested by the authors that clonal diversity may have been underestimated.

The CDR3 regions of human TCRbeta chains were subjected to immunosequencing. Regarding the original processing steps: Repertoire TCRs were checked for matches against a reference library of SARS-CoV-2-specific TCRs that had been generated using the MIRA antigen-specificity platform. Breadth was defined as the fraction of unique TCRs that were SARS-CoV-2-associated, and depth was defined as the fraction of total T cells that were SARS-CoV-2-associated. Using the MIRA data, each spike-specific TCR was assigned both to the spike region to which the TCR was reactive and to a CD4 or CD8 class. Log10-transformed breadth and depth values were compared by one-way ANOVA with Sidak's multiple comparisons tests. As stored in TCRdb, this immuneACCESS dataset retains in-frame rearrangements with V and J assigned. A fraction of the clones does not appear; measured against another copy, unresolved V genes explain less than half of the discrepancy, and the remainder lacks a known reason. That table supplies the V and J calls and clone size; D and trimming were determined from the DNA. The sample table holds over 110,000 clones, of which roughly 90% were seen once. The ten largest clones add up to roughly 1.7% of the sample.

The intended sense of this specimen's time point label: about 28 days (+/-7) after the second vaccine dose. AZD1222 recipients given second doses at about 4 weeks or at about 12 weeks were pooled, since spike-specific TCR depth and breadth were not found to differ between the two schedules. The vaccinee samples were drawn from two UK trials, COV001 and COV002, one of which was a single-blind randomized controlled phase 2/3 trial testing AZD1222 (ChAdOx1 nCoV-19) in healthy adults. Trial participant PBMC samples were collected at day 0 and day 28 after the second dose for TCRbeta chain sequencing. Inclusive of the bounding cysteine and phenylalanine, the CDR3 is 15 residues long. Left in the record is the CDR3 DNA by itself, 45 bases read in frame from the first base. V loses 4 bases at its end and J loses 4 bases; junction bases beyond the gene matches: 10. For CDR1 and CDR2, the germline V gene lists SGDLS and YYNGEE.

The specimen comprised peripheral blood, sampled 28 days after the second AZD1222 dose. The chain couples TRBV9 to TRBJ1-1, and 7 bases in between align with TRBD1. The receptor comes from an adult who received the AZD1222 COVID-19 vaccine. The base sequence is TGTGCCAGCAGCCCCCGGGCAGGGGGGGTCACTGAAGCTTTCTTT. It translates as CASSPRAGGVTEAFF.